The 24 T cell receptor beta chains below come from one sample, sequenced in a study of neurological immune-mediated disorders. MiXCR, run by TCRdb on the 5' RACE reads, gives a single entry per CDR3 protein. The sample gives over 15,000 distinct CDR3 sequences, 27% of which show up once; around a third is in the top ten. Sample: PBMCs. All receptors come from a man in his fifties with HTLV-1-associated myelopathy (HAM/TSP).

The gene calls are TRBV2 and TRBJ1-2; possible D gene TRBD1, 6 bases. This CDR3 spans 14 amino acids. Germline V gene data show CDR1 as SNHLY and CDR2 as FYNNEI. V was cut by 5 bases and J by 4 bases, with 14 bases left in between. CDR3 in DNA: TGTGCCAGCAGTAAATCGCGGACAGCCTATGGCTACACCTTC. This gives the protein CASSKSRTAYGYTF.

This clonotype has just a few counts. This chain links TRBV5-1 with TRBJ1-2; tentatively, D is TRBD1 (5 bases). The germline V gene has CDR1 SGHRS and CDR2 YFSETQ. With 0 bases removed from V and 6 bases from J, the gap between germline ends came to 6 bases. The CDR3 has 12 residues. The CDR3 coding sequence is TGCGCCAGCAGCTTGGCAGGGAATGGCTACACCTTC. This gives the protein CASSLAGNGYTF.

The rearrangement links TRBV20-1 to TRBJ2-1; 10 bases match TRBD2. Losses at the gene ends were 5 bases for V and 0 bases for J; bases not matched to a gene: 4. The CDR3 sequence is 15 residues long. From germline, CDR1 is DFQATT and CDR2 SNEGSKA (reference sequence). The CDR3 sequence: CSAGSSGSSYNEQFF. The CDR3 DNA is TGCAGTGCTGGGTCTAGCGGGAGCTCCTACAATGAGCAGTTCTTC.

At least ten counts were recorded for this clonotype. The chain joins TRBV28 to TRBJ2-4; maybe TRBD1 (6 bases). The CDR3 sequence is 19 residues long. CDR1 MDHEN and CDR2 SYDVKM come from the germline V gene. V was cut by 1 base and J by 6 bases, with 25 bases left in between. The CDR3 bases are TGTGCCAGCAGTTTATTCCCCGTGTCAGGGGCCGCTCGAGGAAACATTCAGTACTTC. Its translation is CASSLFPVSGAARGNIQYF.

The CDR3 sequence: CASSPRALSGYGYTF. Written as DNA, the CDR3 is TGTGCCAGCAGCCCGAGGGCCCTATCGGGCTATGGCTACACCTTC. The rearrangement joins TRBV7-8 to TRBJ1-2, with no clear D. The V end lost 5 bases, the J end lost 4 bases, and 17 bases lay between the germline ends. Germline V gives CDR1 SGHVS, CDR2 FQNEAQ. The CDR3 runs 15 residues.

This clonotype was seen repeatedly, ten times or more. The chain employs TRBV6-5 and TRBJ2-7; 8 nucleotides agree with TRBD2. The germline V gene encodes CDR1 MNHEY and CDR2 SVGAGI. The V and J ends lost 5 bases and 3 bases, in that order; junction bases with no gene match: 9. The CDR3 has 15 residues. The CDR3, as DNA: TGTGCCAGCAGTAACCCACTAGCGGCAGACTACGAGCAGTACTTC. Residues: CASSNPLAADYEQYF.

This clonotype was counted at least ten times. The J gene is TRBJ1-6, the V gene TRBV7-9; the match to TRBD1 covers 9 bases. CDR3 size: 16 residues. The V and J ends lost 4 bases and 3 bases, in that order; junction bases with no gene match: 4. Germline loops: CDR1 SEHNR, CDR2 FQNEAQ (reference sequence). CDR3 nucleotide sequence: TGTGCCAGCAGCTCCGGGACAGGGTTCTATAATTCACCCCTCCACTTT. Protein: CASSSGTGFYNSPLHF.

This clonotype showed up just a few times. The chain combines TRBV5-1 with TRBJ1-4; the match to TRBD1 covers 7 bases. CDR1 and CDR2 from the germline V gene are SGHRS and YFSETQ. The CDR3 has 14 residues. Trimming removed 7 bases from V and 6 bases from J; junction bases left unmatched: 9. The CDR3 spells CASGRGTADEKLFF. CDR3 nucleotides: TGCGCCAGCGGACGCGGGACAGCCGATGAAAAACTGTTTTTT.

This clonotype has only a few counts. V gene TRBV5-1 combines with J gene TRBJ1-5, with D perhaps TRBD1 (5 bases). V was shortened by 0 bases and J by 5 bases, with 12 bases between the two germline ends. From germline, CDR1 is SGHRS and CDR2 YFSETQ. The CDR3 loop spans 15 amino acids. CDR3 sequence: CASSLEAGNYQPQHF. For the CDR3, the DNA is TGCGCCAGCAGCTTGGAAGCAGGGAACTATCAGCCCCAGCATTTT.

This clonotype came up many times. The CDR3 nucleotides are TGTGCCAGCAGCTTAGGTTGGAACAGGGCAGAAAAACTGTTTTTT. Protein product: CASSLGWNRAEKLFF. The chain joins TRBV7-2 to TRBJ1-4; a weak D match, TRBD1 (6 bases). V was clipped by 1 base and J by 8 bases, with 14 bases between them. CDR1 is SGHTA and CDR2 is FQGNSA in the germline V gene. The CDR3 has 15 amino acids.

This clonotype showed up many times. This chain joins TRBV7-9 and TRBJ2-6; a possible D gene is TRBD1 (6 bases). CDR1 is SEHNR, CDR2 FQNEAQ, per germline (reference sequence). Trimming removed 6 bases at V and 0 bases at J, with 24 bases between. The CDR3 sequence is 20 residues long. The CDR3 sequence: CASRYQGRLTKNSGANVLTF. The CDR3 nucleotides read TGTGCCAGCAGGTACCAGGGGCGACTCACCAAAAACTCTGGGGCCAACGTCCTGACTTTC.

This clonotype was seen repeatedly, ten times or more. The chain links TRBV4-1 to TRBJ1-2; TRBD1 agrees at 8 bases. The germline gives CDR1 MGHRA, CDR2 YSYEKL. Trimming removed 0 bases from V and 3 bases from J; junction bases left unmatched: 6. This CDR3 contains 16 residues. As DNA, the CDR3 is TGCGCCAGCAGCCAAGATGGGGCAGGGGGCTACTATGGCTACACCTTC. It specifies CASSQDGAGGYYGYTF.

This clonotype was detected a few times. This chain joins TRBV12-3 or TRBV12-4 and TRBJ1-4; possible D gene TRBD1, 6 bases. V was trimmed by 8 bases and J by 8 bases, leaving 12 bases between them. CDR3 size: 12 residues. CDR3 region: CASSGESEKLFF. The CDR3 nucleotides are TGTGCCAGCTCAGGGGAGTCCGAAAAACTGTTTTTT.

The genes are TRBV7-8 and TRBJ2-1; perhaps TRBD1 as D (6 bases). In germline, CDR1 is SGHVS, CDR2 FQNEAQ. The V end lost 8 bases, the J end lost 3 bases, and 11 bases lay between the germline ends. This CDR3 spans 13 amino acids. CDR3 loop: CASWGPLYNEQFF. The CDR3, as DNA: TGTGCCAGCTGGGGGCCACTCTACAATGAGCAGTTCTTC.

The chain joins TRBV12-3 or TRBV12-4 to TRBJ1-1; 8 bases are a match to TRBD1. The CDR3 contains 14 residues. Unmatched junction bases numbered 7, after V lost 5 bases and J lost 5 bases. The CDR3 DNA reads as TGTGCCAGCAGTCCCCGACAGGGGCGAACTGAAGCTTTCTTT. This gives the protein CASSPRQGRTEAFF.

This clonotype was seen a handful of times. This chain joins TRBV12-3 or TRBV12-4 and TRBJ2-2; D is undetermined. Between the trimmed V and J ends, which lost 7 bases and 5 bases, there was a span of 11 bases. The CDR3 is 13 residues long. CDR3 DNA: TGTGCCAGCAATGCGGATTCAACCGGGGAGCTGTTTTTT. Translation gives CASNADSTGELFF.

V and J are TRBV6-5 and TRBJ1-5; 7 bases fit TRBD1. This CDR3 contains 16 residues. The germline gives CDR1 MNHEY, CDR2 SVGAGI. After removal of 4 bases from V and 6 bases from J, the junction contained 12 bases not matched to a gene. CDR3 in DNA: TGTGCCAGCAGTTCCCGACAGGGAGCGACCGGTCAGCCCCAGCATTTT. Its protein product is CASSSRQGATGQPQHF.

The chain uses TRBV5-1 and TRBJ2-7; 9 bases agree with TRBD1. Per germline, CDR1 SGHRS and CDR2 YFSETQ. V shed 4 bases and J 4 bases; nucleotides not matched to a gene: 6. The CDR3 sequence is 14 residues long. The CDR3 loop reads CASSPGTGMYEQYF. DNA for the CDR3: TGCGCCAGCAGCCCCGGGACAGGGATGTACGAGCAGTACTTC.

This clonotype was seen at least ten times. This sequence joins TRBV29-1 and TRBJ1-4; 8 nucleotides line up with TRBD1. V shed 3 bases and J 5 bases; nucleotides not matched to a gene: 5. The CDR3 totals 14 residues. Germline V gene sequence: CDR1 SQVTM, CDR2 ANQGSEA. CDR3 coding DNA: TGCAGCGTTGAGCGGGACAGGAGGAATGAAAAACTGTTTTTT. Encoded protein: CSVERDRRNEKLFF.

By share, this clonotype counts as large. The chain links TRBV4-1 to TRBJ2-7, with TRBD2 as a possible D gene (6 bases). This CDR3 contains 13 residues. Germline V lookup: CDR1 MGHRA, CDR2 YSYEKL. The V end lost 3 bases, the J end lost 6 bases, and 12 bases lay between the germline ends. The CDR3, as DNA: TGCGCCAGCAGCCAGGGGGAGGACCGCGAGCAGTACTTC. Its translation is CASSQGEDREQYF.

The V call is TRBV6-5, the J call TRBJ1-2; D is unclear. This CDR3 contains 13 residues. With 0 bases removed from V and 8 bases from J, the gap between germline ends came to 10 bases. Per germline, CDR1 MNHEY and CDR2 SVGAGI. CDR3 DNA sequence: TGTGCCAGCAGTTACTCGAGGGCGGGAGGCTACACCTTC. Translating it yields CASSYSRAGGYTF.

The chain links TRBV5-1 to TRBJ2-4; perhaps D is TRBD1 or TRBD2 (6 bases each). V lost 4 bases and J lost 10, with 12 bases in between. The CDR3 sequence is 12 residues long. Per the germline V gene, CDR1 is SGHRS and CDR2 is YFSETQ. CDR3 nucleotide sequence: TGCGCCAGCAGCGAACAGGGAGGTATTCAGTACTTC. It specifies CASSEQGGIQYF.

This clonotype has ten or more counts. V gene TRBV5-1 combines with J gene TRBJ2-2; the match to TRBD2 covers 8 bases. The CDR3 has 14 amino acids. Trimming took 4 bases from V and 4 from J; bases not matched to a gene: 3. CDR1 and CDR2 (germline): SGHRS, YFSETQ. This CDR3 reads CASSAAGGTGELFF. The CDR3 coding sequence is TGCGCCAGCAGCGCTGCGGGGGGCACCGGGGAGCTGTTTTTT.

Only a few counts were recorded for this clonotype. This chain connects TRBV14 to TRBJ2-1, with TRBD2 matching over 11 bases. Trimming at V came to 4 bases and at J to 6 bases, leaving 5 bases not matched to a gene. Germline V gene lookup returns CDR1 SGHDN and CDR2 FVKESK. CDR3 length: 15 amino acids. CDR3 residues: CASSPLAGGPNEQFF. The DNA of the CDR3 is TGTGCCAGCAGCCCATTAGCGGGGGGGCCCAATGAGCAGTTCTTC.